A selection of T cell receptor beta chains follows, all from one sample in a study of identical twins. TCRdb reprocessed the 5' RACE reads via MiXCR and lists one record per CDR3 protein. Found here are some 660,000 distinct CDR3 sequences, over 8.5% of them singletons; the top ten hold roughly 0.97%. The same sample was also studied in work on yellow fever vaccine responses in identical twins.

Sequences were obtained from PBMCs. The receptor source for this set is a young woman in good health. The CDR3 runs from the conserved cysteine through the conserved F or W. D genes are given only for firm matches. Clone size is shown for a subset of rows, as once, few, many or a class of expanded clone.

CDR3: CASSLRQTSGRGVGYNEQFF; DNA: TGTGCCAGCAGCTTACGGCAGACTAGCGGGAGGGGAGTGGGATACAATGAGCAGTTCTTC; size: few; V: TRBV11-2; length: 20; D: TRBD2; J: TRBJ2-1
CDR3: CASSRDRENSPLHF; DNA: TGCGCCAGCAGCCGGGACAGGGAAAATTCACCCCTCCACTTT; size: few; V: TRBV5-1; length: 14; D: TRBD1; J: TRBJ1-6
CDR3: CASSQAPWTFTGADTQYF; DNA: TGCGCCAGCAGCCAAGCGCCGTGGACATTCACGGGCGCAGATACGCAGTATTTT; size: .; V: TRBV4-3; length: 18; D: .; J: TRBJ2-3
CDR3: CSARDSAEGMETQYF; DNA: TGCAGTGCTAGAGATTCAGCAGAGGGGATGGAGACCCAGTACTTC; size: few; V: TRBV20-1; length: 15; D: .; J: TRBJ2-5
CDR3: CASSIPAYEQYF; DNA: TGCGCCAGCAGCATACCAGCCTACGAGCAGTACTTC; size: .; V: TRBV5-1; length: 12; D: .; J: TRBJ2-7
CDR3: CASSPVNPPRASSYEQYF; DNA: TGTGCCAGCTCACCGGTCAACCCCCCCAGGGCCAGCTCCTACGAGCAGTACTTC; size: few; V: TRBV18; length: 18; D: .; J: TRBJ2-7
CDR3: CATSRDLLVSQGDNEQFF; DNA: TGTGCCACCAGCAGAGATCTTTTGGTGTCACAGGGGGACAATGAGCAGTTCTTC; size: .; V: TRBV15; length: 18; D: TRBD1; J: TRBJ2-1
CDR3: CASSRDRDPSNTGELFF; DNA: TGTGCCAGTAGCCGGGACAGGGACCCTTCGAACACCGGGGAGCTGTTTTTT; size: .; V: TRBV19; length: 17; D: TRBD1; J: TRBJ2-2
CDR3: CANSKDRGRDEQFF; DNA: TGTGCCAACTCTAAGGACAGGGGGCGTGATGAGCAGTTCTTC; size: few; V: TRBV2; length: 14; D: TRBD1; J: TRBJ2-1
CDR3: CASSVLGTGELFF; DNA: TGTGCCAGCAGTGTGTTGGGCACCGGGGAGCTGTTTTTT; size: few; V: TRBV2; length: 13; D: .; J: TRBJ2-2
CDR3: CATSRDWGQGVTQYF; DNA: TGTGCCACCAGCAGAGATTGGGGACAGGGGGTGACCCAGTACTTC; size: once; V: TRBV15; length: 15; D: TRBD1; J: TRBJ2-5
CDR3: CASSQAYRINYNEQFF; DNA: TGTGCCAGCAGCCAAGCCTACAGGATAAACTACAATGAGCAGTTCTTC; size: .; V: TRBV3-1; length: 16; D: .; J: TRBJ2-1
CDR3: CAISALAGGNTGELFF; DNA: TGTGCCATCAGTGCTTTAGCGGGAGGCAACACCGGGGAGCTGTTTTTT; size: many; V: TRBV10-3; length: 16; D: TRBD2; J: TRBJ2-2
CDR3: CASSPGTTQGLGEQFF; DNA: TGTGCCAGCAGCCCCGGGACTACCCAGGGCCTCGGTGAGCAGTTCTTC; size: few; V: TRBV14; length: 16; D: TRBD2; J: TRBJ2-1
CDR3: CASSIDNLNNEQFF; DNA: TGTGCCAGTAGTATAGACAACCTGAATAATGAGCAGTTCTTC; size: .; V: TRBV19; length: 14; D: .; J: TRBJ2-1
CDR3: CASTDRDPSGQYF; DNA: TGCGCCAGCACCGACCGGGACCCCAGCGGGCAGTACTTC; size: .; V: TRBV5-1; length: 13; D: .; J: TRBJ2-7
CDR3: CATRGGSDTQYF; DNA: TGTGCCACCCGGGGCGGGAGTGATACGCAGTATTTT; size: many; V: TRBV15; length: 12; D: TRBD2; J: TRBJ2-3
CDR3: CASTPRGEINQPQHF; DNA: TGTGCCAGCACCCCAAGGGGTGAAATCAATCAGCCCCAGCATTTT; size: few; V: TRBV28; length: 15; D: .; J: TRBJ1-5
CDR3: CASSLRLAGYSTDTQYF; DNA: TGTGCCAGCAGCTTAAGACTAGCGGGATATAGCACAGATACGCAGTATTTT; size: many; V: TRBV7-2; length: 17; D: TRBD2; J: TRBJ2-3
CDR3: CASSSPGQMINIQYF; DNA: TGTGCCAGCAGTTCCCCGGGACAGATGATAAACATTCAGTACTTC; size: .; V: TRBV6-2/TRBV6-3; length: 15; D: TRBD1; J: TRBJ2-4
CDR3: CASSPTPLGQYF; DNA: TGTGCCAGCAGTCCGACTCCCCTTGGGCAGTACTTC; size: .; V: TRBV27; length: 12; D: .; J: TRBJ2-7
CDR3: CASSPRGDGGGTDTQYF; DNA: TGCGCCAGCAGCCCCCGCGGGGATGGGGGAGGCACAGATACGCAGTATTTT; size: .; V: TRBV4-1; length: 17; D: .; J: TRBJ2-3
CDR3: CASSFRVNFNEQFF; DNA: TGTGCCAGCAGCTTTAGGGTGAATTTCAATGAGCAGTTCTTC; size: .; V: TRBV7-3; length: 14; D: .; J: TRBJ2-1
CDR3: CASSPPDRAAFF; DNA: TGTGCCAGCAGCCCACCAGACAGGGCAGCTTTCTTT; size: .; V: TRBV7-8; length: 12; D: TRBD1; J: TRBJ1-1
CDR3: CASSPGGNTGELFF; DNA: TGCGCCAGCAGCCCGGGGGGTAACACCGGGGAGCTGTTTTTT; size: many; V: TRBV5-1; length: 14; D: TRBD2; J: TRBJ2-2
CDR3: CASSYRGVAGGLGEQYF; DNA: TGTGCCAGCAGTTACCGCGGGGTAGCGGGAGGGCTTGGAGAGCAGTACTTC; size: .; V: TRBV6-5; length: 17; D: TRBD2; J: TRBJ2-7
CDR3: CASSQEVAPEDWTGELFF; DNA: TGCGCCAGCAGCCAAGAGGTAGCCCCGGAAGACTGGACCGGGGAGCTGTTTTTT; size: few; V: TRBV4-3; length: 18; D: .; J: TRBJ2-2
CDR3: CATSDLGSYNEQFF; DNA: TGTGCCACCAGTGACTTGGGATCCTACAATGAGCAGTTCTTC; size: .; V: TRBV24-1; length: 14; D: .; J: TRBJ2-1
CDR3: CASSQVYGGGAVIEQFF; DNA: TGCGCCAGCAGCCAAGTCTATGGCGGGGGGGCCGTCATTGAGCAGTTCTTC; size: few; V: TRBV4-1; length: 17; D: TRBD2; J: TRBJ2-1
CDR3: CASSLTGLAGAYEQYF; DNA: TGTGCCAGCAGTTTAACTGGGCTAGCGGGAGCGTACGAGCAGTACTTC; size: few; V: TRBV28; length: 16; D: TRBD2; J: TRBJ2-7
CDR3: CASRLTSLETQYF; DNA: TGTGCCAGCAGACTGACTAGCTTAGAGACCCAGTACTTC; size: few; V: TRBV12-3/TRBV12-4; length: 13; D: TRBD2; J: TRBJ2-5
CDR3: CASSEPLDRANTEAFF; DNA: TGTGCCAGCAGCGAACCCCTCGACAGGGCTAACACTGAAGCTTTCTTT; size: .; V: TRBV9; length: 16; D: TRBD1; J: TRBJ1-1
CDR3: CASSLAGTGELFF; DNA: TGCGCCAGCAGCTTGGCGGGCACCGGGGAGCTGTTTTTT; size: many; V: TRBV5-1; length: 13; D: .; J: TRBJ2-2
CDR3: CASSLDPGQGYEQYF; DNA: TGCGCCAGCAGCTTGGACCCGGGACAGGGGTACGAGCAGTACTTC; size: .; V: TRBV5-1; length: 15; D: TRBD1; J: TRBJ2-7
CDR3: CASRGSGSYNEQFF; DNA: TGTGCCAGCAGGGGATCGGGGTCCTACAATGAGCAGTTCTTC; size: many; V: TRBV6-2/TRBV6-3; length: 14; D: .; J: TRBJ2-1
CDR3: CASSFFLSGSTDTQYF; DNA: TGCGCCAGCAGCTTCTTTCTTAGCGGGAGCACAGATACGCAGTATTTT; size: .; V: TRBV5-1; length: 16; D: TRBD2; J: TRBJ2-3
CDR3: CASSPSLAGSTPDTQYF; DNA: TGTGCCAGCAGTCCCTCTCTAGCGGGGAGTACCCCAGATACGCAGTATTTT; size: .; V: TRBV2; length: 17; D: TRBD2; J: TRBJ2-3
CDR3: CATSDSGTSGSSYNEQFF; DNA: TGTGCCACCAGTGATTCCGGGACTAGCGGGTCATCCTACAATGAGCAGTTCTTC; size: few; V: TRBV24-1; length: 18; D: TRBD2; J: TRBJ2-1
CDR3: CSASSRPYNEQFF; DNA: TGCAGTGCTAGTTCGAGGCCCTACAATGAGCAGTTCTTC; size: few; V: TRBV20-1; length: 13; D: .; J: TRBJ2-1
CDR3: CASRAQNATVLAGSTMNEQFF; DNA: TGTGCCAGCAGGGCACAAAACGCGACAGTACTAGCGGGGAGTACCATGAATGAGCAGTTCTTC; size: few; V: TRBV11-2; length: 21; D: TRBD2; J: TRBJ2-1
CDR3: CATVRGSYEQYF; DNA: TGTGCCACCGTCCGGGGATCCTACGAGCAGTACTTC; size: .; V: TRBV24-1; length: 12; D: .; J: TRBJ2-7
CDR3: CASSPEGISYNEQFF; DNA: TGCGCCAGCAGCCCTGAGGGAATCTCCTACAATGAGCAGTTCTTC; size: few; V: TRBV5-1; length: 15; D: .; J: TRBJ2-1
CDR3: CSVVLESYFDEQFF; DNA: TGCAGCGTTGTACTAGAGTCATATTTCGATGAGCAGTTCTTC; size: many; V: TRBV29-1; length: 14; D: .; J: TRBJ2-1
CDR3: CASSQAGLLNSPLHF; DNA: TGTGCCAGCAGTCAGGCAGGGTTGCTCAATTCACCCCTCCACTTT; size: few; V: TRBV28; length: 15; D: .; J: TRBJ1-6
CDR3: CSARDMFHGLDRYYEQYF; DNA: TGCAGTGCTAGAGATATGTTCCACGGACTCGACCGGTACTACGAGCAGTACTTC; size: .; V: TRBV20-1; length: 18; D: .; J: TRBJ2-7
CDR3: CASSLLQGGTGELFF; DNA: TGTGCCAGCAGTTTGTTACAGGGGGGGACCGGGGAGCTGTTTTTT; size: few; V: TRBV27; length: 15; D: .; J: TRBJ2-2
CDR3: CSARSDGLAGLTDTQYF; DNA: TGCAGTGCTAGGTCTGACGGACTAGCGGGGCTCACAGATACGCAGTATTTT; size: many; V: TRBV20-1; length: 17; D: TRBD2; J: TRBJ2-3